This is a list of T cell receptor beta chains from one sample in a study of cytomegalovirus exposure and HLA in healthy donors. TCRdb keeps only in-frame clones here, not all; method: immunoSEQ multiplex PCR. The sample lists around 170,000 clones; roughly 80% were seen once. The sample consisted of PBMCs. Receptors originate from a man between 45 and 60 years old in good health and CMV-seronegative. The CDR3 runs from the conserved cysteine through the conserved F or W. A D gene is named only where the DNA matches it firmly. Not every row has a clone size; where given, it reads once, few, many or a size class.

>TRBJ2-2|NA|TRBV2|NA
CASRQAVPGELFF
TGTGCCAGCAGACAGGCGGTCCCCGGGGAGCTGTTTTTT
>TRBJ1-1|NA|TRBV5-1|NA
CASSPTGNTEAFF
TGCGCCAGCAGTCCGACAGGGAACACTGAAGCTTTCTTT
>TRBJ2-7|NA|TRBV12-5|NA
CASGLPAYEQYF
TGTGCTAGTGGCCTTCCGGCCTACGAGCAGTACTTC
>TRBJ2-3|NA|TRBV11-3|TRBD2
CASSLGGGGADTQYF
TGTGCCAGCAGCTTAGGTGGCGGGGGGGCGGATACGCAGTATTTT
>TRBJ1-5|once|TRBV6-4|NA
CASSPQGDGQPQHF
TGTGCCAGCAGTCCACAGGGAGACGGTCAGCCCCAGCATTTT
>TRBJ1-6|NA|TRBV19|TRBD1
CASSFTNRGRFRLRNSPLHF
TGTGCCAGTAGTTTTACAAACAGGGGGCGATTTCGTCTGCGTAATTCACCCCTCCACTTT
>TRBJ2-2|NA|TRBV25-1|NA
CASGRWGGLNTGELFF
TGTGCCAGCGGAAGGTGGGGGGGGCTAAACACCGGGGAGCTGTTTTTT
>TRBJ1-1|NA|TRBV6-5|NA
CASSMDRNTEAFF
TGTGCCAGCAGCATGGACAGAAACACTGAAGCTTTCTTT
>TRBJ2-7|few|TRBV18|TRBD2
CASSPGRGGTSYEQYF
TGTGCCAGCTCACCGGGGCGGGGGGGCACGTCCTACGAGCAGTACTTC
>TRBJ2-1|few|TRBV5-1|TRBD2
CASSSTSGGANEQFF
TGCGCCAGCAGCTCGACTAGCGGGGGGGCCAATGAGCAGTTCTTC
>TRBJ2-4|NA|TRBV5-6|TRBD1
CASSRRTGVKNIQYF
TGTGCCAGCAGCCGCCGGACAGGTGTTAAAAACATTCAGTACTTC
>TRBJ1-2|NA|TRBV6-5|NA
CASSAGGYYGYTF
TGTGCCAGCAGTGCCGGGGGATACTATGGCTACACCTTC
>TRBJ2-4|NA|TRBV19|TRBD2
CASMGGAKNIQYF
TGTGCCAGTATGGGAGGGGCCAAAAACATTCAGTACTTC
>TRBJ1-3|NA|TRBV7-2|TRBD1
CASSWGTGGSGNTIYF
TGTGCCAGCAGCTGGGGGACAGGGGGGTCCGGAAACACCATATATTTT
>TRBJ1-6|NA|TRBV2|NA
CASRADGYNSPLHF
TGTGCCAGCAGAGCGGACGGGTATAATTCACCCCTCCACTTT
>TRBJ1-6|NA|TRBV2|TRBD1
CASRGTGRHSPLHF
TGTGCCAGCAGAGGGACAGGGAGGCATTCACCCCTCCACTTT
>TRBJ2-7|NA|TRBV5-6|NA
CASSVPGGSEQYF
TGTGCCAGCAGCGTCCCAGGGGGGAGCGAGCAGTACTTC
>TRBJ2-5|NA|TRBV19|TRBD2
CASSPKRGEETQYF
TGTGCCAGTAGTCCCAAACGGGGGGAAGAGACCCAGTACTTC
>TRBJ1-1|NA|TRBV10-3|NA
CAISDSPGGTEAFF
TGTGCCATCAGCGACTCTCCGGGGGGCACTGAAGCTTTCTTT
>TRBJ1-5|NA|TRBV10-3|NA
CAISEGSDYNQPQHF
TGTGCCATCAGTGAGGGCAGCGATTACAATCAGCCCCAGCATTTT
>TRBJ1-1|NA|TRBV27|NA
CASSLSSYSPGPFF
TGTGCCAGCAGTTTATCCAGTTATTCTCCGGGTCCTTTCTTT
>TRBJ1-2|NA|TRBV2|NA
CASSEKALEGYTF
TGTGCCAGCAGTGAAAAAGCTTTAGAGGGCTACACCTTC
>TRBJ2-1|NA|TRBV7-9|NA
CASSFPGPAYNEQFF
TGTGCCAGCAGCTTCCCAGGGCCAGCTTACAATGAGCAGTTCTTC
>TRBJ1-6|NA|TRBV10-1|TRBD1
CAIPQLLLLPGQGDNSPLHF
TGCGCCATCCCCCAACTCCTATTATTACCGGGACAGGGCGATAATTCACCCCTCCACTTT
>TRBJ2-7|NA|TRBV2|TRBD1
CASSDGDRASYEQYF
TGTGCCAGCAGTGATGGAGACAGGGCCTCCTACGAGCAGTACTTC
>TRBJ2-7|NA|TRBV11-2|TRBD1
CASSLTGATSYEQYF
TGTGCCAGCAGCCTGACAGGGGCGACATCCTACGAGCAGTACTTC
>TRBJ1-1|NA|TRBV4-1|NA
CASSQEWTNQAFF
TGCGCCAGCAGCCAAGAATGGACAAATCAAGCTTTCTTT
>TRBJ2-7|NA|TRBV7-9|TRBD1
CASSLGTGAREQYF
TGTGCCAGCAGCCTCGGGACAGGGGCTAGGGAGCAGTACTTC
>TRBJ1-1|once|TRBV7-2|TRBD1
CASSSQGLNTEAFF
TGTGCCAGCAGCTCACAGGGGCTGAACACTGAAGCTTTCTTT
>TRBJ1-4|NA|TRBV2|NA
CASSGERGEKLFF
TGTGCCAGCAGTGGGGAGAGGGGGGAAAAACTGTTTTTT
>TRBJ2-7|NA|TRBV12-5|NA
CASAENADEQYF
TGTGCTAGTGCCGAGAATGCTGACGAGCAGTACTTC
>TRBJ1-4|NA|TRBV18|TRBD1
CASSPRQGATNEKLFF
TGTGCCAGCTCACCCCGACAGGGTGCAACTAATGAAAAACTGTTTTTT
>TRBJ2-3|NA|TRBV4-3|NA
CASSQGHSATDTQYF
TGCGCCAGCAGCCAAGGACACAGTGCCACAGATACGCAGTATTTT
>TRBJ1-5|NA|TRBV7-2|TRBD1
CASSRGGQGGQPQHF
TGTGCCAGCAGCCGAGGTGGGCAGGGGGGTCAGCCCCAGCATTTT
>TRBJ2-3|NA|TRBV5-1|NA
CASSLAGSTDTQYF
TGCGCCAGCAGCTTGGCAGGTAGCACAGATACGCAGTATTTT
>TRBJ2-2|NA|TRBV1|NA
CTSSQGCNGGELFF
TGCACCAGCAGCCAAGGTTGTAACGGCGGGGAGCTGTTTTTT
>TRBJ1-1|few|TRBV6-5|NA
CASSYVGGSEAFF
TGTGCCAGCAGTTATGTTGGGGGCTCTGAAGCTTTCTTT
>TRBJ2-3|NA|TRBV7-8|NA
CASSARESVGPSTDTQYF
TGTGCCAGCAGCGCCCGGGAGTCCGTCGGGCCTAGCACAGATACGCAGTATTTT
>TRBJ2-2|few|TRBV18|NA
CASSPLAESANTGELFF
TGTGCCAGCTCCCCACTCGCGGAGTCCGCGAACACCGGGGAGCTGTTTTTT
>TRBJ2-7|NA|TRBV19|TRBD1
CASGQPGQGNEQYF
TGTGCCAGTGGGCAGCCGGGACAGGGTAACGAGCAGTACTTC
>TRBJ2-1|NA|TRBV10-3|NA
CAISESSFYNEQFF
TGTGCCATCAGTGAGTCGAGCTTCTACAATGAGCAGTTCTTC
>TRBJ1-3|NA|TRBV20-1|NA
CSASSGNTIYF
TGCAGTGCGTCGTCTGGAAACACCATATATTTT